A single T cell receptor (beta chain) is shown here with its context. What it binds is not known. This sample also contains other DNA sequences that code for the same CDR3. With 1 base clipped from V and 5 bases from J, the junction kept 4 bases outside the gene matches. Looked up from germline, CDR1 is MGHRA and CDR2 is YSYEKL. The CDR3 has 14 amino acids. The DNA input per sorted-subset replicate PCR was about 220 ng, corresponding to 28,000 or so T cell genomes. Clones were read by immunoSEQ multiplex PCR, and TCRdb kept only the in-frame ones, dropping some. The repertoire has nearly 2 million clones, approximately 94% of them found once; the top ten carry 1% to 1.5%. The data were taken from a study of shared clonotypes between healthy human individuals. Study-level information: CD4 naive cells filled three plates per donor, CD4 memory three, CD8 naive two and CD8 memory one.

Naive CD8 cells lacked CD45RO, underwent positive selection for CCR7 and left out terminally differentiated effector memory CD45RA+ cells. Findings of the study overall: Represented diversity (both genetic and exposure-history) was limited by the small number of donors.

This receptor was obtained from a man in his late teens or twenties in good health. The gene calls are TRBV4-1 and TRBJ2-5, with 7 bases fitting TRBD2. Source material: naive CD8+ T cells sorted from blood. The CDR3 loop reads CASSQVSGLETQYF. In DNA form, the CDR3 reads TGCGCCAGCAGCCAAGTTAGCGGGCTGGAGACCCAGTACTTC.